This is a list of T cell receptor beta chains from one sample in a study of beta chain features in type 1 diabetes. Clones were read by immunoSEQ multiplex PCR, and TCRdb kept only the in-frame ones, dropping some. The sample records 810,000 or so clones, 15% to 20% being singletons. The specimen sequenced was naive CD4+ T cells from blood. These receptor sequences come from a woman aged 18-29 years in good health. The conserved cysteine and the conserved F or W are not part of the CDR3 here. A D gene is named only where the DNA matches it firmly.

d_gene	v_gene	CDR3aa
.	TRBV28	ASSLIGNEQF
TRBD1	TRBV5-6	ASSLGPDRVQY
TRBD2	TRBV18	ASSPWRGSADEQF
TRBD2	TRBV7-2	ASSGYSGRAGNEQF
.	TRBV18	ASSSGQNLYEQY
.	TRBV7-2	ASSLHFANTGELF
TRBD1	TRBV7-3	ASSLQGLQETQY
.	TRBV27	ASSRQGGYEQY
.	TRBV10-3	AIRGASTDTQY
.	TRBV5-6	ASSFIARAYNEQF
.	TRBV6-6	ASSTIRLSSYNEQF